The 16 T cell receptor beta chains below come from one sample, sequenced in a study of molecular identifiers for immune sequencing clone quantification. TCRdb reprocessed the PCR reads with MiXCR, giving one entry per CDR3 protein. Among around 94,000 distinct CDR3 sequences, about a third were seen once, and the ten largest hold 9% to 10%. The sequenced material came from naive CD8+ T cells from blood, with Jurkat cell RNA spiked in. The subset was: FACS-sorted CD8+CD4-CCR7+CD45RA+ naive T cells. Every receptor here comes from a human donor in good health. Some libraries in this study had Jurkat cell RNA spiked in.

In this sample, this clonotype turned up a few times. As DNA, the CDR3 is TGCGCCAGCAGCCAAGTCGGCGGGAGCCCTCTCTGGGAGCAGTTCTTC. Translating it yields CASSQVGGSPLWEQFF. The chain uses TRBV4-3 and TRBJ2-1, with 7 positions matching TRBD2. Germline-derived CDR1 and CDR2 are LGHNA and YSLEER. V was pared by 1 base and J by 10 bases, with 13 bases of the junction left unmatched. CDR3 size: 16 residues.

V is TRBV7-6 and J is TRBJ2-7; D is undetermined. Trimming shortened V by 0 bases and J by 1 base, and 16 bases separated the two germline ends. CDR3 length: 17 residues. Germline CDR1 is SGHVS and CDR2 is FNYEAQ. In DNA, the CDR3 is TGTGCCAGCAGCTTAGCCCCTCCCAGCCTGAAGTCCTACGAGCAGTACTTC. Its protein is CASSLAPPSLKSYEQYF.

Comments on this clonotype: Germline is not matched at one junction end, which may reflect a read error. The rearrangement uses TRBV5-4 and TRBJ2-1; 7 bases are shared with TRBD1. The CDR3 extends over 12 amino acids. In germline, CDR1 is SGHNT, CDR2 YYREEE (reference sequence). This CDR3 reads CASSVGTDPFSF. CDR3 coding DNA: TGTGCCAGCAGTGTGGGGACAGACCCCTTTTCCTTC.

V usage is TRBV4-3 and J usage is TRBJ1-2; 8 bases are shared with TRBD1. The CDR3 is 15 residues long. Germline V gene lookup returns CDR1 LGHNA and CDR2 YSLEER. The V and J ends lost 1 base and 5 bases, in that order; junction bases with no gene match: 6. CDR3 sequence: CASSQADRASYGYTF. CDR3 coding DNA: TGCGCCAGCAGCCAAGCGGACAGGGCGAGTTATGGCTACACCTTC.

This clonotype was picked up a small number of times. The chain joins TRBV19 to TRBJ2-2, with a weak D call TRBD2 (5 bases). This CDR3 region has 13 residues. CDR1 LNHDA and CDR2 SQIVND come from the germline V gene (reference sequence). The V end was cut by 7 bases, the J end by 10 bases, with 16 bases between. This CDR3 reads CASTSHLAPELFF. The CDR3 DNA reads as TGTGCCAGTACCTCCCACCTAGCACCGGAGCTGTTTTTT.

In its sample, this clonotype was seen many times. V usage is TRBV28 and J usage is TRBJ1-5; TRBD1 might be the D (5 bases). CDR3 length: 12 amino acids. Germline CDR1 is MDHEN and CDR2 is SYDVKM. With 3 bases removed from V and 6 bases from J, the gap between germline ends came to 6 bases. CDR3 residues: CASSFGGQPQHF. Written as DNA, the CDR3 is TGTGCCAGCAGTTTCGGGGGTCAGCCCCAGCATTTT.

This clonotype was detected ten times or more. The chain is built from TRBV4-1 and TRBJ2-4; TRBD2 aligns across 11 bases. J lost 11 bases, V lost 1 base, and 7 bases had no gene match. CDR3 length: 15 residues. CDR1 and CDR2 (germline): MGHRA, YSYEKL. CDR3 nucleotide sequence: TGCGCCAGCAGCCAAGCTCCTACTAGCGGGAGTTTTCAGTACTTC. Translation: CASSQAPTSGSFQYF.

Regarding this clonotype: This may arise from a read error, as a much more abundant clone is one base away. The chain has TRBV7-8 and TRBJ2-3; D call uncertain. The CDR3 is made up of 14 amino acids. The ends were cut back, 2 bases at V and 10 bases at J, with 16 bases in the middle. CDR1 and CDR2 (germline): SGHVS, FQNEAQ. In DNA, the CDR3 is TGTGCCAGCAGCTTAAGTGACCTCTCCGATTCGCAGTATTTT. Translated, it gives CASSLSDLSDSQYF.

On this clonotype itself: Just one base apart from a much larger clone, this may be a read error. The chain carries TRBV2 and TRBJ1-5; TRBD1 matches at 7 bases. Germline V gene data show CDR1 as SNHLY and CDR2 as FYNNEI. With 8 bases clipped from V and 2 bases from J, the junction kept 9 bases outside the gene matches. The CDR3 is 15 amino acids. CDR3 sequence: CASCQGQSRNQPQHF. CDR3 in DNA: TGTGCCAGCTGTCAGGGACAGAGCCGCAATCAGCCCCAGCATTTT.

In its sample, this clonotype was seen a few times. The V gene is TRBV19, the J gene TRBJ1-5; D remains unclear. CDR3 size: 17 residues. V gave up 3 bases and J gave up 1 base, with 16 bases separating them. Looked up from germline, CDR1 is LNHDA and CDR2 is SQIVND (reference sequence). CDR3 bases: TGTGCCAGTAGTATTTTCCTAAGGAGCAGGAGCAATCAGCCCCAGCATTTT. Protein product: CASSIFLRSRSNQPQHF.

The chain has TRBV19 and TRBJ2-7, with 10 positions matching TRBD2. This CDR3 comprises 16 residues. V trimming: 3 bases; J trimming: 3 bases; junction bases outside the gene matches: 8. Germline values: CDR1 LNHDA, CDR2 SQIVND (reference sequence). CDR3 DNA sequence: TGTGCCAGTAGTATGCGGCCGACTAGCGGGTACTACGAGCAGTACTTC. Translation: CASSMRPTSGYYEQYF.

Concerning this clonotype: Germline and junction disagree at one end, which may indicate a read error. The chain is built from TRBV7-6 and TRBJ2-2, with D perhaps being TRBD1 or TRBD2 (5 bases each). This CDR3 has 15 residues. Germline CDR1 reads SGHVS; CDR2 reads FNYEAQ. The CDR3 is CASSLVSRDHGELLF. Written as DNA, the CDR3 is TGTGCCAGCAGCTTAGTGTCCAGGGATCACGGGGAGCTGTTATTT.

As concerns this clonotype: A much larger clone lies a single base off, so this may be a read error. The chain combines TRBV5-1 with TRBJ2-3, with 8 nucleotides matching TRBD2. The germline V gene has CDR1 SGHRS and CDR2 YFSETQ. This CDR3 is 15 amino acids long. The V gene end was trimmed by 4 bases and the J gene end by 1 base; junction bases not matched to a gene: 5. CDR3 sequence: CASSPWTSRTDTQYF. CDR3 bases: TGCGCCAGCAGCCCTTGGACTAGCCGCACAGATACGCAGTATTTT.

This chain connects TRBV2 to TRBJ2-7, with 7 bases that match TRBD1. Per germline, CDR1 SNHLY and CDR2 FYNNEI. Trimming at V came to 6 bases and at J to 5 bases, leaving 4 bases not matched to a gene. This CDR3 has 12 amino acids. As DNA, the CDR3 is TGTGCCAGCAGAACTACAGGGGACGAGCAGTACTTC. Amino acid sequence: CASRTTGDEQYF.

This clonotype turned up a few times. This chain joins TRBV11-3 and TRBJ1-1, with D uncertain. The CDR3 runs to 13 residues. Between the trimmed V and J ends, which lost 3 bases and 3 bases, there was a span of 8 bases. Per the germline V gene, CDR1 is SGHNT and CDR2 is YENEEA. The CDR3 spells CASSFGPHTEAFF. CDR3 nucleotide sequence: TGTGCCAGCAGCTTTGGGCCTCACACTGAAGCTTTCTTT. Combining the CDR3 with reference TRBV11-3 and TRBJ1-1 gives the whole variable domain EAGVVQSPRYKIIEKKQPVAFWCNPISGHNTLYWYLQNLGQGPELLIRYENEEAVDDSQLPKDRFSAERLKGVDSTLKIQPAELGDSAVYLCASSFGPHTEAFFGQGTRLTVV.

This clonotype was found a few times. The chain combines TRBV3-1 with TRBJ2-3; TRBD1 aligns across 7 bases. The germline V gene has CDR1 LGHDT and CDR2 YNNKEL (reference sequence). The V and J ends lost 5 bases and 1 base, in that order; junction bases with no gene match: 6. The CDR3 length is 15 residues. CDR3 sequence: CASSSTGVGTDTQYF. The CDR3 DNA sequence: TGTGCCAGCAGCTCTACAGGGGTGGGCACAGATACGCAGTATTTT.